This T cell receptor (beta chain) originates from a study of T cell repertoires in cytomegalovirus infection. Across the whole study: Used in the study were CMV epitopes, some recently identified and HLA-C-restricted, others well-studied and HLA-B-restricted. Both a matching HLA type and CMV infection were indicated by public TCR beta signatures. Notes on the study in general: The ex vivo response showed dominance by HLA-C-restricted CMV-specific TCR beta clonotypes. Frequencies of public TCR beta families were cumulated, and this identified carriers of CMV plus the relevant HLA.

In TCRdb, the reads were re-called with MiXCR into one record per CDR3 protein. Found here are around 300,000 distinct CDR3 sequences, less than 25% of them singletons; the top ten hold roughly a fifth. The CDR3 is 17 amino acids. With 3 bases clipped from V and 2 bases from J, the junction kept 3 bases outside the gene matches. Germline CDR1 and CDR2: WSHSY and SAAADI. Note on this clonotype: Its antigen is undetermined.

The source was cultured PBMCs, collected from culture after CMV antigen stimulation. This receptor was identified in a human donor in good health (CMV status not recorded). Some clones in this sample may be carry-over from other donors' samples. The chain is built from TRBV10-2 and TRBJ2-2; 13 nucleotides line up with TRBD2. CDR3 sequence (DNA): TGCGCCAGCAGTGACGGGACTAGCGGGGACAACACCGGGGAGCTGTTTTTT. It encodes CASSDGTSGDNTGELFF.